This T cell receptor beta chain was observed in a study of CD8+CD57+ T cells in acquired aplastic anemia. About the research overall: Sorted CD4+ and CD8+ cells gave an average of roughly 3.3 ug of DNA. Study-wide results and limits: A significant difference in CD8+ Simpson's diversity between patients and controls was not found. Patients and controls were found to share more than 25 CD8+ CDR3 sequences.

Both TCR beta VDJ combination and CDR3 sequence profiling were carried out. Genomic DNA was the template for this profiling. TCRdb reanalysed the reads using MiXCR and keeps one entry per CDR3 protein. Of about 160,000 distinct CDR3 sequences listed, around 48% are singletons. This clonotype was seen ten or more times. What it recognizes is unknown. Patients chosen for sequencing had CD8+CD57+ cells that had expanded, as shown by flow cytometry. Each of the patients presented with severe acquired aplastic anemia. Deletions cut 10 bases from V and 3 bases from J, with 10 bases between. CDR3 length: 11 amino acids. Germline CDR1 is SNHLY and CDR2 is FYNNEI.

Specimen: sorted CD4+, CD8+, or CD8+CD57+ T cells (not recorded which) from PBMCs. This TCR derives from a human donor with aplastic anemia. The rearrangement links TRBV2 to TRBJ2-7; D is possibly TRBD1 or TRBD2 (5 bases each). The CDR3, as DNA: TGTGCCACCGGTGGGGGCTACGAGCAGTACTTC. This gives the protein CATGGGYEQYF. The whole variable domain, remainder taken from reference TRBV2 and TRBJ2-7, is EPEVTQTPSHQVTQMGQEVILRCVPISNHLYFYWYRQILGQKVEFLVSFYNNEISEKSEIFDDQFSVERPDGSNFTLKIRSTKLEDSAMYFCATGGGYEQYFGPGTRLTVT.